The clone carrying this T cell receptor beta chain was seen only a few times. What it recognizes is unknown. These data come from a study of T-cell reconstitution after alpha-beta-depleted transplantation in children. As it was prepared, the TCRbeta library received unique molecular identifiers. TCRdb analysed the PCR reads with MiXCR anew, one entry per CDR3 protein. The sample includes over 100,000 distinct CDR3 sequences, about a tenth of them seen just once. Trimming took off 0 bases at V and 2 bases at J, with 9 bases between the two ends. CDR1 and CDR2 (germline): SGHDN, FVKESK. The CDR3 has 15 residues. Findings and caveats of the study: T cells produced anew were the main source of T-cell counts and diversity one year after transplant. Reportedly, roughly two months post-transplant, alpha-beta T cells arose from several hundred expanded graft clones. From surviving recipient T cells and thymic progenitors came the high day-60 TCRbeta diversity observed in some patients.

The sequence came from a boy aged 2 to 9 with acute lymphoblastic leukemia, due to receive a stem cell transplant. Material: PBMCs, obtained before TCRalphabeta/CD19-depleted stem cell transplant. V and J are TRBV14 and TRBJ2-3; maybe TRBD2 (5 bases). CDR3 nucleotides: TGTGCCAGCAGCCAAGAGGCGGGCCCCACAGATACGCAGTATTTT. Translated: CASSQEAGPTDTQYF.